The next 20 T cell receptor beta chains were all read from a single sample in a study of CD8 T cells in ankylosing spondylitis. MiXCR, applied by TCRdb to the 5' RACE reads, yields one record per CDR3 protein. The table lists roughly 490,000 distinct CDR3 sequences, about 5.4% of them singletons. Points from the study as a whole: About 8 highly homologous variants made up a TCR beta motif, and this motif appeared characteristic of ankylosing spondylitis blood.

These receptors' targets are unknown. Material: blood, either unsorted or a sorted T cell fraction (not recorded which). The receptors stem from a male donor with ankylosing spondylitis.

The table lists this clonotype with a few counts. V usage is TRBV20-1 and J usage is TRBJ2-5; D not resolved. V lost 2 bases and J 5 bases, leaving 9 bases between the germline ends. The germline CDR1 and CDR2 sequences are DFQATT and SNEGSKA (reference sequence). The CDR3 consists of 12 residues. The CDR3 DNA reads TGCAGTGCTAGATCCCTTTTGGAGACCCAGTACTTC. Amino acids: CSARSLLETQYF.

This clonotype was recorded at least ten times. The chain couples TRBV7-9 to TRBJ1-5; D not resolved. Germline loops: CDR1 SEHNR, CDR2 FQNEAQ (reference sequence). Trimming took 2 bases from V and 5 from J, leaving 13 bases between them. The CDR3 spans 15 residues. CDR3 amino acids: CASSLFRGGHQPQHF. The CDR3, as DNA: TGTGCCAGCAGCTTATTCCGGGGAGGGCATCAGCCCCAGCATTTT.

The chain uses TRBV29-1 and TRBJ2-1, with 7 bases that match TRBD2. This CDR3 is built from 13 residues. Germline loops: CDR1 SQVTM, CDR2 ANQGSEA. V was clipped by 3 bases and J by 6 bases; unmatched bases: 5. The CDR3 region has the DNA TGCAGCGTTGACCCCGGGGGGAGCAATGAGCAGTTCTTC. Its protein is CSVDPGGSNEQFF.

This clonotype was detected only once. This may come from a read error, since a much larger clone is one base off. The V gene is TRBV10-3, the J gene TRBJ2-1; TRBD2 aligns across 13 bases. Germline loops: CDR1 ENHRY, CDR2 SYGVKD. This CDR3 has 18 residues. The V segment lost 6 bases and the J segment 5 bases; nucleotides outside the gene matches: 13. The CDR3, as DNA: TGTGCCATCAGACCAACTAGCGGGAGGGCCCTGCACAACAATGAGCAGTTCTTC. Amino acids: CAIRPTSGRALHNNEQFF.

There are many counts of this clonotype. The chain uses TRBV2 and TRBJ2-7; D is perhaps TRBD2 (5 bases). The germline CDR1 and CDR2 sequences are SNHLY and FYNNEI. Trimming shortened V by 4 bases and J by 5 bases, and 6 bases separated the two germline ends. The CDR3 covers 11 residues. Here the CDR3 DNA reads TGTGCCAGCAGTGCGGGAAACGAGCAGTACTTC. Translating it yields CASSAGNEQYF.

This clonotype was counted many times. The gene calls are TRBV5-5 and TRBJ1-5; 9 nucleotides agree with TRBD1. Germline assignment: CDR1 SGHKS and CDR2 YYEKEE (reference sequence). The CDR3 extends over 16 amino acids. V lost 4 bases, J lost 5 bases, and 10 bases stayed unmatched. The DNA for the CDR3 is TGTGCCAGCAGCCTCGGACAGGGGCGATTGGATCAGCCCCAGCATTTT. Its protein is CASSLGQGRLDQPQHF.

This clonotype was picked up many times. The chain recombines TRBV14 with TRBJ2-3; D perhaps matches TRBD2 (5 bases). Deletions cut 1 base from V and 4 bases from J, with 15 bases between. Per germline, CDR1 SGHDN and CDR2 FVKESK. This CDR3 region has 16 residues. This CDR3 reads CASSQVTRTAPDTQYF. The DNA of the CDR3 is TGTGCCAGCAGCCAAGTCACGCGGACTGCCCCAGATACGCAGTATTTT.

The table lists this clonotype with many counts. J is TRBJ2-1 and V is TRBV20-1; TRBD2 matches 12 bases. J was trimmed by 5 bases and V by 6 bases; bases with no gene match: 5. This CDR3 comprises 14 residues. In germline, CDR1 is DFQATT, CDR2 SNEGSKA (reference sequence). This chain's CDR3 is CSATLAGGHNEQFF. CDR3 nucleotide sequence: TGCAGTGCGACACTAGCGGGAGGCCACAATGAGCAGTTCTTC.

The table lists this clonotype with many counts. The chain combines TRBV20-1 with TRBJ2-5; D ambiguous. The CDR3 spans 11 residues. Looked up from germline, CDR1 is DFQATT and CDR2 is SNEGSKA (reference sequence). Trimming took 3 bases from V and 12 from J, leaving 14 bases between them. The CDR3 sequence is CSASVPSIEYF. For the CDR3, the DNA is TGCAGTGCTAGTGTCCCGTCGATCGAGTACTTC.

This clonotype was counted many times. The V gene is TRBV10-3, the J gene TRBJ2-2; D is possibly TRBD2 (6 bases). This CDR3 region has 18 residues. Germline CDR1 and CDR2: ENHRY and SYGVKD. Deletions cut 5 bases from V and 1 base from J, with 20 bases between. The DNA for the CDR3 is TGTGCCATCAGTTCCCACGTGGTTGGGCGGGAGAACACCGGGGAGCTGTTTTTT. Translated: CAISSHVVGRENTGELFF.

This clonotype was counted at least ten times. The rearrangement uses TRBV6-1 and TRBJ2-5; 9 positions match TRBD1. Germline V gene data show CDR1 as MNHNS and CDR2 as SASEGT. This CDR3 is 14 amino acids long. J gave up 3 bases and V 8 bases, and 7 bases lay outside the gene matches. The CDR3 is CASGPRTGEETQYF. In DNA, the CDR3 is TGTGCCAGCGGTCCTCGGACAGGGGAAGAGACCCAGTACTTC.

This clonotype was detected ten times or more. The chain combines TRBV4-2 with TRBJ1-1, with a possible D match to TRBD1 (6 bases). Germline V CDR1 and CDR2: LGHNA, YNFKEQ. The CDR3 length is 14 residues. The germline V and J ends were trimmed by 4 bases and 1 base, with 10 bases remaining between them. Here the CDR3 DNA reads TGTGCCAGCAGCCGGGGGCTGGAGAACACTGAAGCTTTCTTT. Its protein is CASSRGLENTEAFF.

This chain connects TRBV11-2 to TRBJ2-3, with 10 bases identical to TRBD2. J was trimmed by 3 bases and V by 1 base; bases with no gene match: 13. Germline CDR1 and CDR2: SGHAT and FQNNGV. The CDR3 length is 19 residues. CDR3 DNA: TGTGCCAGCAGCTTAGGTCCAGGGCCTAGCGGGGGTAAGACAGATACGCAGTATTTT. It is translated as CASSLGPGPSGGKTDTQYF.

This clonotype came up many times. V usage is TRBV24-1 and J usage is TRBJ2-7; TRBD1 is a possible D gene (6 bases). The CDR3 contains 14 residues. Germline CDR1 reads KGHDR; CDR2 reads SFDVKD. Trimming cost V 3 bases and J 7 bases, with 15 bases left between them. CDR3 sequence reads: CATSDTGQILEQYF. The CDR3 coding sequence is TGTGCCACCAGTGATACCGGACAGATTCTGGAGCAGTACTTC.

There are a few counts of this clonotype. The chain employs TRBV30 and TRBJ1-1; D not certain. Per the germline V gene, CDR1 is GTSNPN and CDR2 is SVGIG (reference sequence). Trimming took off 5 bases at V and 1 base at J, with 23 bases between the two ends. The CDR3 is 17 residues long. Here the CDR3 DNA reads TGTGCCTGGGGGAAACGCGGAGGGCCAACCTCGAACACTGAAGCTTTCTTT. This gives the protein CAWGKRGGPTSNTEAFF.

This clonotype was observed many times. This chain links TRBV7-2 with TRBJ1-6; 7 bases line up with TRBD1. There are 14 residues in the CDR3. Trimming cost V 6 bases and J 5 bases; bases outside gene matches: 4. Germline V gene sequence: CDR1 SGHTA, CDR2 FQGNSA. DNA for the CDR3: TGTGCCAGCAGGGGACAGATACATAATTCACCCCTCCACTTT. Translating it yields CASRGQIHNSPLHF. The full variable domain, in which reference TRBV7-2 and TRBJ1-6 provide the parts outside the CDR3, is GAGVSQSPSNKVTEKGKDVELRCDPISGHTALYWYRQSLGQGLEFLIYFQGNSAPDKSGLPSDRFSAERTGGSVSTLTIQRTQQEDSAVYLCASRGQIHNSPLHFGNGTRLTVT.

This clonotype was counted many times. V and J are TRBV5-1 and TRBJ1-2; D gene ambiguous. Germline CDR1 is SGHRS and CDR2 is YFSETQ. With 0 bases removed from V and 10 bases from J, the gap between germline ends came to 16 bases. The CDR3 extends over 14 amino acids. The CDR3 region is CASSLDNHNFVYTF. The CDR3 DNA reads TGCGCCAGCAGCTTGGATAATCATAACTTTGTCTACACCTTC.

This clonotype was observed at least ten times. The chain joins TRBV12-3 or TRBV12-4 to TRBJ2-2; 7 bases line up with TRBD2. The V and J ends lost 2 bases and 6 bases, in that order; junction bases with no gene match: 6. The CDR3 loop spans 15 amino acids. The CDR3 loop is CASSLRRERPGELFF. CDR3 coding DNA: TGTGCCAGCAGTTTACGGCGGGAGAGGCCCGGGGAGCTGTTTTTT.

This clonotype was detected ten times or more. This chain joins TRBV29-1 and TRBJ2-7, with D perhaps matching TRBD2 (6 bases). CDR1 is SQVTM, CDR2 ANQGSEA, per germline. Between the trimmed V and J ends, which lost 4 bases and 1 base, there was a span of 11 bases. The CDR3 totals 13 residues. The CDR3 sequence: CSVVGGPSYEQYF. Written as DNA, the CDR3 is TGCAGCGTTGTGGGAGGACCATCCTACGAGCAGTACTTC.

This clonotype was seen more than once but under ten times. This chain links TRBV5-6 with TRBJ2-3; TRBD1 is a possible D gene (5 bases). CDR3 size: 15 residues. Looked up from germline, CDR1 is SGHDT and CDR2 is YYEEEE. The V end lost 5 bases, the J end lost 1 base, and 14 bases lay between the germline ends. The CDR3 bases are TGTGCCAGCAGTTGGGATCAGGGTCGCACAGATACGCAGTATTTT. It is translated as CASSWDQGRTDTQYF.